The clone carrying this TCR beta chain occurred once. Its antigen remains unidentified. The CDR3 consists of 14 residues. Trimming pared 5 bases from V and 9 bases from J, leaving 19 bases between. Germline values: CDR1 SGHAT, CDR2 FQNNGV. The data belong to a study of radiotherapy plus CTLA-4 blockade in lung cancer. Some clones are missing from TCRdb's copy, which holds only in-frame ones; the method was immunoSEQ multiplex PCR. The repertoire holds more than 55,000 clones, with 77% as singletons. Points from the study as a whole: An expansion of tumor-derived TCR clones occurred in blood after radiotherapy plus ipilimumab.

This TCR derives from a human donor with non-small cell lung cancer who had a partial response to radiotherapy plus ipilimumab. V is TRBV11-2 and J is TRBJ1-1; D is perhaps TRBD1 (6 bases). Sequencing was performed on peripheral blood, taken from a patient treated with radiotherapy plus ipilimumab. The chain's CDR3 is CASSLGQGLTKAFF. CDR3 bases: TGTGCCAGCAGCCTGGGACAAGGGCTAACAAAAGCTTTCTTT.